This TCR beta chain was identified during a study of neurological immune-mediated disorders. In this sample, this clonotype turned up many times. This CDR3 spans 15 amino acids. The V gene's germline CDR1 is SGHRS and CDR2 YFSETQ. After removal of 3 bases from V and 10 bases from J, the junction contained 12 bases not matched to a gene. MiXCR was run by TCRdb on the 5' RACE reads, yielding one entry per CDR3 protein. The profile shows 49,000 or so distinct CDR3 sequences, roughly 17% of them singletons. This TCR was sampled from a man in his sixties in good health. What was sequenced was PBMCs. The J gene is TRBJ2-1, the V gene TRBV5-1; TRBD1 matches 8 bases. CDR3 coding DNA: TGCGCCAGCAGCTCCCGGGGGACAGGCACCGACGAGCAGTTCTTC. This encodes CASSSRGTGTDEQFF. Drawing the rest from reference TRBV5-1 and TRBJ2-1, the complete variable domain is KAGVTQTPRYLIKTRGQQVTLSCSPISGHRSVSWYQQTPGQGLQFLFEYFSETQRNKGNFPGRFSGRQFSNSRSEMNVSTLELGDSALYLCASSSRGTGTDEQFFGPGTRLTVL.